Below are 17 T cell receptor beta chains sequenced from a single sample in a study of cytomegalovirus exposure and HLA in healthy donors. Generated by immunoSEQ multiplex PCR, the TCRdb table keeps only in-frame clones and is missing some. The sample lists approximately 160,000 clones; about 88% were seen once. Sequencing was performed on PBMCs. The receptors were gathered from a woman aged 18-35 years in good health and CMV-seronegative.

The V and J genes are TRBV6-6 and TRBJ1-2; TRBD1 agrees at 7 bases. V trimming: 2 bases; J trimming: 6 bases; junction bases outside the gene matches: 12. The CDR3 has 16 amino acids. The germline gives CDR1 MNHNY, CDR2 SVGAGI (reference sequence). CDR3 region: CASSYGTAAIRNGYTF. The DNA of the CDR3 is TGTGCCAGCAGTTACGGGACAGCGGCTATTAGGAATGGCTACACCTTC.

Only a few counts were recorded for this clone. The gene calls are TRBV18 and TRBJ2-7; possible D gene TRBD1, 6 bases. The CDR3 is made up of 13 amino acids. Looked up from germline, CDR1 is KGHSH and CDR2 is LQKENI. The V end was cut by 2 bases, the J end by 2 bases, with 7 bases between. CDR3 loop: CASSPEGAYEQYF. The CDR3 bases are TGTGCCAGCTCACCAGAGGGGGCCTACGAGCAGTACTTC. Full variable domain (remainder filled in from reference TRBV18 and TRBJ2-7): NAGVMQNPRHLVRRRGQEARLRCSPMKGHSHVYWYRQLPEEGLKFMVYLQKENIIDESGMPKERFSAEFPKEGPSILRIQQVVRGDSAAYFCASSPEGAYEQYFGPGTRLTVT.

This clone was picked up many times. The chain has TRBV6-1 and TRBJ1-1; tentative D call: TRBD1 (6 bases). The CDR3 runs 15 residues. Germline CDR1 and CDR2: MNHNS and SASEGT. Trimming took 2 bases from V and 0 from J, leaving 10 bases between them. CDR3 sequence reads: CASSEKDSMNTEAFF. DNA of the CDR3: TGTGCCAGCAGTGAAAAGGACAGCATGAACACTGAAGCTTTCTTT.

This clone was seen more than once but under ten times. Other DNA sequences in this sample translate to the same CDR3. The V and J genes are TRBV7-9 and TRBJ2-7, with 10 bases that match TRBD1. CDR3 length: 14 amino acids. Unmatched junction bases numbered 4, after V lost 5 bases and J lost 3 bases. Germline V gene lookup returns CDR1 SEHNR and CDR2 FQNEAQ (reference sequence). DNA of the CDR3: TGTGCCAGCAGCAGGACAGGGGGGTTCTACGAGCAGTACTTC. Translating it yields CASSRTGGFYEQYF.

The genes are TRBV29-1 and TRBJ2-7; D gene uncertain. V was shortened by 5 bases and J by 0 bases, with 14 bases between the two germline ends. The CDR3 runs 14 residues. Per germline, CDR1 SQVTM and CDR2 ANQGSEA. CDR3 in DNA: TGCAGCGTTATGAGGTTCACCCCCTCCTACGAGCAGTACTTC. Translation: CSVMRFTPSYEQYF.

The V gene is TRBV7-6, the J gene TRBJ1-1; D gene uncertain. In germline, CDR1 is SGHVS, CDR2 FNYEAQ. The CDR3 runs to 16 residues. The V gene lost 7 bases and the J gene lost 2 bases, with 20 bases spanning the gap. CDR3 protein: CASIDKRSFSNTEAFF. CDR3 coding DNA: TGTGCCAGCATCGATAAGCGGAGCTTCTCTAACACTGAAGCTTTCTTT.

The chain links TRBV5-1 to TRBJ2-7, with TRBD2 identical over 12 bases. Germline V gene lookup returns CDR1 SGHRS and CDR2 YFSETQ. This CDR3 comprises 14 residues. Losses at the gene ends were 5 bases for V and 2 bases for J; bases not matched to a gene: 2. The DNA for the CDR3 is TGCGCCAGCAGGTGGACTAGCGGGACCTACGAGCAGTACTTC. It is translated as CASRWTSGTYEQYF.

Remarks on this clone: The identical CDR3 is also encoded by other nucleotide sequences in the sample. The V gene is TRBV18, the J gene TRBJ1-5, with a weak D call TRBD1 (5 bases). Germline-derived CDR1 and CDR2 are KGHSH and LQKENI. Trimming pared 3 bases from V and 4 bases from J, leaving 10 bases between. This CDR3 has 14 residues. The DNA of the CDR3 is TGTGCCAGCTCACCGGGGACTGGAAATCAGCCCCAGCATTTT. Translation gives CASSPGTGNQPQHF.

The CDR3 spells CASSPLSNYGYTF. The CDR3 DNA reads as TGTGCCAGCAGTCCCCTTTCTAACTATGGCTACACCTTC. The chain employs TRBV27 and TRBJ1-2, with D unresolved. Trimming took 5 bases from V and 0 from J, leaving 7 bases between them. The CDR3 is 13 amino acids. CDR1 is MNHEY, CDR2 SMNVEV, per germline (reference sequence).

The chain employs TRBV10-3 and TRBJ1-2, with D possibly being TRBD1 (6 bases). Per the germline V gene, CDR1 is ENHRY and CDR2 is SYGVKD. With 5 bases removed from V and 4 bases from J, the gap between germline ends came to 20 bases. This CDR3 region has 16 residues. CDR3 amino acids: CAISRKLAAGVYGYTF. CDR3 nucleotide sequence: TGTGCCATCAGTAGAAAACTGGCAGCAGGGGTCTATGGCTACACCTTC.

This clone was counted between two and nine times. This chain links TRBV6-1 with TRBJ1-6; D uncertain. Trimming took off 6 bases at V and 9 bases at J, with 9 bases between the two ends. Germline V CDR1 and CDR2: MNHNS, SASEGT. The CDR3 covers 12 residues. Written as DNA, the CDR3 is TGTGCCAGCAGGGAGACGGGTTCACCCCTCCACTTT. Translated: CASRETGSPLHF.

The J gene is TRBJ2-1, the V gene TRBV11-3; no reliable D call. This CDR3 comprises 13 residues. The germline V and J ends were trimmed by 5 bases and 8 bases, with 13 bases remaining between them. Germline-derived CDR1 and CDR2 are SGHNT and YENEEA. The DNA of the CDR3 is TGTGCCAGCAGCAGCCTATTTGAGGATGAGCAGTTCTTC. The encoded protein is CASSSLFEDEQFF.

The chain is built from TRBV4-1 and TRBJ2-2, with 9 bases identical to TRBD1. V gave up 3 bases and J gave up 4 bases; unmatched junction bases: 3. Looked up from germline, CDR1 is MGHRA and CDR2 is YSYEKL. This CDR3 region has 15 residues. CDR3 residues: CASSHTGGFTGELFF. The CDR3 DNA is TGCGCCAGCAGCCATACAGGGGGCTTCACCGGGGAGCTGTTTTTT.

This clone was picked up a small number of times. V usage is TRBV6-1 and J usage is TRBJ1-2, with D possibly being TRBD1 (5 bases). Germline-derived CDR1 and CDR2 are MNHNS and SASEGT. CDR3 length: 13 residues. Trimming took off 7 bases at V and 8 bases at J, with 17 bases between the two ends. CDR3 nucleotides: TGTGCCAGCACCCCTGGGGCAGGGCACGGCTACACCTTC. Its protein is CASTPGAGHGYTF.

This chain links TRBV9 with TRBJ2-2; possibly TRBD2 for D (5 bases). V lost 4 bases, J lost 0 bases, and 10 bases lay in between. The CDR3 length is 15 residues. Germline V gene lookup returns CDR1 SGDLS and CDR2 YYNGEE. CDR3 DNA: TGTGCCAGCAGCCACGGGAAACCGAACACCGGGGAGCTGTTTTTT. It specifies CASSHGKPNTGELFF.

This clone was found once. This chain links TRBV30 with TRBJ1-1; D is ambiguous. The germline V gene encodes CDR1 GTSNPN and CDR2 SVGIG (reference sequence). V was shortened by 4 bases and J by 5 bases, with 17 bases between the two germline ends. The CDR3 runs to 14 residues. The CDR3 reads CAWMSAGGWTEAFF. For the CDR3, the DNA is TGTGCCTGGATGTCTGCAGGTGGCTGGACTGAAGCTTTCTTT.

This chain uses TRBV5-6 with TRBJ2-3; TRBD1 agrees at 11 bases. Germline lookup yields CDR1 SGHDT and CDR2 YYEEEE. The CDR3 is 15 residues long. Trimming took 4 bases from V and 5 from J; bases not matched to a gene: 6. This chain's CDR3 is CASSQDRGHKDTQYF. The CDR3 region has the DNA TGTGCCAGCAGCCAGGACAGGGGGCACAAAGATACGCAGTATTTT.